Listed here is a single T cell receptor (beta chain). RNA was extracted and reverse transcribed into cDNA as the sequencing template. Clones were sequenced by immunoSEQ multiplex PCR, and TCRdb holds only the in-frame ones, with some missing. This table holds roughly 220,000 clones, 30% to 40% found once. From germline, CDR1 is SGHDT and CDR2 YYEEEE. The CDR3 runs to 14 residues. Trimming stripped 3 bases from V and 7 bases from J, with 16 bases between. The sample originates from a study of CD8+ T cells in alopecia areata. Study-level information: At a dose of 5 to 10 mg twice daily, oral tofacitinib was given to treated patients. Patients given treatment had severity scored by the percentage of scalp area affected.

Treatment indicated: oral pan-JAK inhibitor, 5-10 mg twice daily. The clonotype comes from a human donor with alopecia areata. The specimen comprised CD4+ T cells sorted from blood, sampled between weeks 30 and 35, from a patient treated with tofacitinib. The chain is built from TRBV5-6 and TRBJ1-2, with a possible D match to TRBD1 (5 bases). The CDR3 DNA sequence: TGTGCCAGCAGCTACGAGGAGGGGAGGAGTGGCTACACCTTC. It is translated as CASSYEEGRSGYTF. Full variable domain (remainder filled in from reference TRBV5-6 and TRBJ1-2): DAGVTQSPTHLIKTRGQQVTLRCSPKSGHDTVSWYQQALGQGPQFIFQYYEEEERQRGNFPDRFSGHQFPNYSSELNVNALLLGDSALYLCASSYEEGRSGYTFGSGTRLTVV.